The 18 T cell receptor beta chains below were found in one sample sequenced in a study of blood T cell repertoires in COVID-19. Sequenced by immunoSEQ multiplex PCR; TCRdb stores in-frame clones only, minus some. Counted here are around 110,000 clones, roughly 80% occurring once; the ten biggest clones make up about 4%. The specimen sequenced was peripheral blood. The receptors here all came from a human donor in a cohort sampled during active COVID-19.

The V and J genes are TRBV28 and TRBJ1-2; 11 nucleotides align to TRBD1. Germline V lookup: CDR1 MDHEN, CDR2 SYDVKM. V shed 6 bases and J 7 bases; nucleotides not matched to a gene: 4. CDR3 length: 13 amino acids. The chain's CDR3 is CASREGQGGGYTF. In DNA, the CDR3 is TGTGCCAGCAGGGAGGGACAGGGGGGTGGCTACACCTTC.

The CDR3 DNA follows: TGTGCCAGTACTCAGGGGGATCATTACAATGAGCAGTTCTTC. Protein: CASTQGDHYNEQFF. V gene TRBV19 combines with J gene TRBJ2-1, with TRBD1 matching 7 bases. Trimming took 7 bases from V and 4 from J; bases not matched to a gene: 7. This CDR3 contains 14 residues. Looked up from germline, CDR1 is LNHDA and CDR2 is SQIVND (reference sequence).

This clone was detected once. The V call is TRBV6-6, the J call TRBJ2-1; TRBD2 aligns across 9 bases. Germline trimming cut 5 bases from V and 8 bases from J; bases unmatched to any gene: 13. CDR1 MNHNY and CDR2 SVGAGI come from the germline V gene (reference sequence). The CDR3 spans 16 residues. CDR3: CASSPKTSGPPDEQFF. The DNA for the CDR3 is TGTGCCAGCAGTCCGAAGACTAGCGGCCCTCCGGATGAGCAGTTCTTC.

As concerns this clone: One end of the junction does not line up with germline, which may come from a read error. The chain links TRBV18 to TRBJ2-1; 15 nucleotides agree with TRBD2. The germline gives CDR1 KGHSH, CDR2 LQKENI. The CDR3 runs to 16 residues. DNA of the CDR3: TGTGCCAGCTCAACACCGGGACTAGCGGGAGGAATTGAGCAGTTCTTC. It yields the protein CASSTPGLAGGIEQFF.

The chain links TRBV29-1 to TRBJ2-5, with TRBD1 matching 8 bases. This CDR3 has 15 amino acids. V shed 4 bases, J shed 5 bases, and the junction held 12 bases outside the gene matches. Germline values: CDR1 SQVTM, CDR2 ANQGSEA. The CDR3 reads CSVATPGQGDETQYF. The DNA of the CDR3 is TGCAGCGTTGCCACACCCGGACAGGGTGATGAGACCCAGTACTTC.

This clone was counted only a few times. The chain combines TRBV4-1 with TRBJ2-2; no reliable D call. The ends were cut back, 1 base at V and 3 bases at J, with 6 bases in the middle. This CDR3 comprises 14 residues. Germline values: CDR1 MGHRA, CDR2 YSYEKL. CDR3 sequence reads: CASSQVSYTGELFF. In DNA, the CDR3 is TGCGCCAGCAGCCAAGTTTCCTACACCGGGGAGCTGTTTTTT.

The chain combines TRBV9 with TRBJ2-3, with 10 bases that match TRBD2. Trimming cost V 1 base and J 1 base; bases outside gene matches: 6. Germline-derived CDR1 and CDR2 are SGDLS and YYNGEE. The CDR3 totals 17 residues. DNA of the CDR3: TGTGCCAGCAGCGTAAAGCGGGAGGGCCGTGGCACAGATACGCAGTATTTT. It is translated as CASSVKREGRGTDTQYF.

CDR3 amino acids: CSAAWANTEAFF. DNA for the CDR3: TGCAGCGCCGCCTGGGCGAACACTGAAGCTTTCTTT. The chain links TRBV29-1 to TRBJ1-1; no firm D call. Deletions cut 7 bases from V and 1 base from J, with 10 bases between. The CDR3 is 12 residues long. Per the germline V gene, CDR1 is SQVTM and CDR2 is ANQGSEA.

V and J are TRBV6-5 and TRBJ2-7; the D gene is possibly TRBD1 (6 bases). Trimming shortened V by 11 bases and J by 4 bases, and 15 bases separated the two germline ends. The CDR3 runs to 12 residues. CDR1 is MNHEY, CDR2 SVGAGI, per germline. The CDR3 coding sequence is TGTGCCGTGAAAGGGACATCGTACGAGCAGTACGTC. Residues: CAVKGTSYEQYV.

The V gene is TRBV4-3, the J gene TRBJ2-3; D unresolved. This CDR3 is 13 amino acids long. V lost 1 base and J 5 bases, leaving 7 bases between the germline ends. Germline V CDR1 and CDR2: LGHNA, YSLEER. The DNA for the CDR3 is TGCGCCAGCAGCCAAGTCCTAGGAGATACGCAGTATTTT. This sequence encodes CASSQVLGDTQYF.

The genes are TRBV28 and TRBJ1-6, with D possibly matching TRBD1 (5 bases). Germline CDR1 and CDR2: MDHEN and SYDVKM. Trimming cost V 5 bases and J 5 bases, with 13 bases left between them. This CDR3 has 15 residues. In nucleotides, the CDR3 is TGTGCCAGCAGTGCCGATGACAGAAATAATTCACCCCTCCACTTT. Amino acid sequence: CASSADDRNNSPLHF.

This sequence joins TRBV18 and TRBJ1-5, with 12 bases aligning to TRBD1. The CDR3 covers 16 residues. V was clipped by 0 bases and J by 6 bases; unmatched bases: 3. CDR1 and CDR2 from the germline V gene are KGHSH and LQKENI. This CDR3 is CASSPPGQGASQPQHF. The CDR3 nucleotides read TGTGCCAGCTCACCACCGGGACAGGGGGCGAGTCAGCCCCAGCATTTT.

The CDR3 spells CASSAPRQIYNSPLHF. Here the CDR3 DNA reads TGTGCCAGCAGCGCCCCGAGACAGATCTATAATTCACCCCTCCACTTT. The J gene is TRBJ1-6, the V gene TRBV21-1; TRBD1 reflects the table's D call only, with no check against the DNA. TRBV21-1 corresponds to a pseudogene. The CDR3 is 16 amino acids.

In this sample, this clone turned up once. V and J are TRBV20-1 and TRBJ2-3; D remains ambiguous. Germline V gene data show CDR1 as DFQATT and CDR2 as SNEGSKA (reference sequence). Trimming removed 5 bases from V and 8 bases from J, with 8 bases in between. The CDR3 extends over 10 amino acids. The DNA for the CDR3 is TGCAGTGCTGACCCAGGTACGCAGTATTTT. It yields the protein CSADPGTQYF.

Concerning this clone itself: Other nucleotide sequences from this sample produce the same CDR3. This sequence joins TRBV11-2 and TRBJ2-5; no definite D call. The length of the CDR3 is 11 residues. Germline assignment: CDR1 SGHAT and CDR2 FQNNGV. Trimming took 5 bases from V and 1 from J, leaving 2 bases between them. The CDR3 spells CASSLQETQYF. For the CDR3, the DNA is TGTGCCAGCAGCCTCCAAGAGACCCAGTACTTC.

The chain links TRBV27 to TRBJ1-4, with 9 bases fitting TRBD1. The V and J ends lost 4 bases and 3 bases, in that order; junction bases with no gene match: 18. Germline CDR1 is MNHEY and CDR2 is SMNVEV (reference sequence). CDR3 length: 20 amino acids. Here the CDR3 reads CASSSRVNRDRAYSNEKLFF. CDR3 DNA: TGTGCCAGCAGTTCCAGGGTAAACAGGGACAGGGCTTATTCTAATGAAAAACTGTTTTTT.

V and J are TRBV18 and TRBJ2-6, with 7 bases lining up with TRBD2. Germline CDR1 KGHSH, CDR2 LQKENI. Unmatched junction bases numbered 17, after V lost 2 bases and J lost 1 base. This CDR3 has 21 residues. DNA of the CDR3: TGTGCCAGCTCACCAAGAAGGGCGAGGGAGGGCCGCGTGTCTGGGGCCAACGTCCTGACTTTC. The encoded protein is CASSPRRAREGRVSGANVLTF. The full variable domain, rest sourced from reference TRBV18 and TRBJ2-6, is NAGVMQNPRHLVRRRGQEARLRCSPMKGHSHVYWYRQLPEEGLKFMVYLQKENIIDESGMPKERFSAEFPKEGPSILRIQQVVRGDSAAYFCASSPRRAREGRVSGANVLTFGAGSRLTVL.

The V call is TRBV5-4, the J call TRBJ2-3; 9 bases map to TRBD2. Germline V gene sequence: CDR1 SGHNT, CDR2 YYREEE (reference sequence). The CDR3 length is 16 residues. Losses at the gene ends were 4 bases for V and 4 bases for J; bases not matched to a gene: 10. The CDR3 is CASSQTSGRLSDTQYF. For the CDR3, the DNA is TGTGCCAGCAGCCAAACGAGCGGGAGGCTATCAGATACGCAGTATTTT.